These 2 T cell receptor beta chains were all obtained from the same sample, sequenced in a study of cytomegalovirus exposure and HLA in healthy donors. With 60 Vbeta and 13 Jbeta primers, the PCR was carried out. Here immunoSEQ multiplex PCR was the method, and the copy in TCRdb shows in-frame clones only, minus some. The sample has 70,000 to 100,000 clones; 75% to 90% are singletons. The specimen sequenced was PBMCs. Every receptor here comes from a man aged 45-65 years in good health and CMV-seropositive.

The rearrangement joins TRBV5-1 to TRBJ2-1, with D maybe TRBD2 (6 bases). The germline V and J ends were trimmed by 4 bases and 6 bases, with 20 bases remaining between them. Germline CDR1 and CDR2: SGHRS and YFSETQ. The CDR3 has 16 residues. The CDR3 bases are TGCGCCAGCAGCAGCTTAGTCAGCGGGTCGTCCAATGAGCAGTTCTTC. It yields the protein CASSSLVSGSSNEQFF.

The CDR3 protein is CASSPRDADGYTF. The CDR3 DNA reads as TGTGCCAGCAGCCCCCGGGATGCGGATGGCTACACCTTC. This rearrangement joins TRBV7-8 to TRBJ1-2; no firm D call. V was trimmed by 5 bases and J by 6 bases, leaving 13 bases between them. The V gene's germline CDR1 is SGHVS and CDR2 FQNEAQ. This CDR3 is 13 amino acids long.